Listed here are 8 T cell receptor beta chains from one sample, sequenced in a study of CXCR3-negative and CXCR3-positive naive CD8 T cells. In preparing the TRB cDNA libraries, 5' RACE with UMI labels was used. TCRdb processed the 5' RACE reads again and assigns one entry to each CDR3 protein, with no DNA. The listing contains 120,000 to 150,000 distinct CDR3 sequences. General study results and limits: Naive cells that were CXCR3-positive had more hydrophobic TRB CDR3s (compared with CXCR3-negative naive cells).

Which antigens these TCRs recognize remains unknown. Input material: naive CXCR3+ CD8+ T cells from blood. Subset here: CD45RO-CCR7+CD27+CD95- naive CD8+ T cells expressing CXCR3 (TNR3+). The receptors here all came from a human donor in good health. Some clones in this sample may be carry-over from other donors' samples.

The CDR3 loop is CASSPRGDGAAYNEQFF. V and J are TRBV7-9 and TRBJ2-1; with no DNA, the TCRdb D assignment of TRBD1 cannot be verified. The length of the CDR3 is 17 residues. CDR1 SEHNR and CDR2 FQNEAQ come from the germline V gene (reference sequence).

CDR3 protein: CASSLVGTPAHEQFF. This chain links TRBV12-3 or TRBV12-4 with TRBJ2-1; TCRdb's D gene call, TRBD1, goes unchecked for lack of DNA. The length of the CDR3 is 15 residues.

V gene TRBV7-9 combines with J gene TRBJ2-7; TCRdb's assignment of TRBD2 cannot be checked, as there is no DNA. The germline V gene has CDR1 SEHNR and CDR2 FQNEAQ (reference sequence). The CDR3 is 12 amino acids. This CDR3 is CASSPTSHEQYF.

The chain uses TRBV23-1 and TRBJ2-3; TCRdb reports TRBD2, a call that lacks DNA to check it against. TRBV23-1 is treated as an ORF (open reading frame) with a function not yet certain. CDR3 size: 18 residues. CDR3 amino acids: CASSPTSGGIYETDTQYF.

V is TRBV7-9 and J is TRBJ1-2. There are 13 residues in the CDR3. The V gene's germline CDR1 is SEHNR and CDR2 FQNEAQ (reference sequence). The chain's CDR3 is CASSFSTVWGYTF.

The chain recombines TRBV29-1 with TRBJ2-2. CDR3 length: 13 residues. Germline V lookup: CDR1 SQVTM, CDR2 ANQGSEA. The CDR3 protein is CSVDEVDTGELFF.

The chain combines TRBV4-1 with TRBJ1-4; TCRdb lists TRBD1, though no DNA is available to test this call. This CDR3 has 15 residues. Germline CDR1 MGHRA, CDR2 YSYEKL. CDR3 protein: CASSQDSGPNEKLFF.

This rearrangement joins TRBV10-3 to TRBJ2-1; TCRdb designates TRBD2, a call that cannot be tested without DNA. The CDR3 contains 18 residues. CDR1 is ENHRY, CDR2 SYGVKD, per germline. The CDR3 spells CAISGTSGKTEHYNEQFF.